The 4 T cell receptor beta chains below were found in one sample sequenced in a study of T cells expressing NK-cell markers (dated by TCRdb to 2018 to 2020). Library creation used 5' RACE. Sequenced on an Illumina HiSeq 2000. TCRdb reprocessed the reads into one record per CDR3 protein sequence, lacking DNA. The sample's own table lists approximately 6,000 distinct CDR3 sequences. The top ten hold about 55% of the sample. The sample taken for sequencing was blood T cells: a sorted CD56 or NKG2C T cell subset, CD4+ or CD8+ T cells, or bulk PBMC T cells (not recorded which). Receptors were obtained from a young man in good health. Donor details come from another sample of the same person, matched by shared clones.

This chain uses TRBV20-1 with TRBJ2-2; TCRdb proposes TRBD1, but this gene call is untestable without DNA. CDR3 size: 12 residues. Germline assignment: CDR1 DFQATT and CDR2 SNEGSKA (reference sequence). This chain's CDR3 is CSARPRVGELFF.

The chain recombines TRBV6-4 with TRBJ1-1; the D gene TCRdb calls, TRBD1, cannot be checked with no DNA. The germline gives CDR1 MRHNA, CDR2 SNTAGT. The CDR3 is made up of 14 amino acids. CDR3 region: CASSAGTANTEAFF.

The chain recombines TRBV7-2 with TRBJ1-6; TCRdb calls TRBD1, which cannot be checked without DNA. Germline loops: CDR1 SGHTA, CDR2 FQGNSA. This CDR3 has 15 residues. CDR3 sequence: CASSPSTHRGSPLHF. Full variable domain (outside the CDR3, taken from reference TRBV7-2 and TRBJ1-6): GAGVSQSPSNKVTEKGKDVELRCDPISGHTALYWYRQSLGQGLEFLIYFQGNSAPDKSGLPSDRFSAERTGGSVSTLTIQRTQQEDSAVYLCASSPSTHRGSPLHFGNGTRLTVT.

The rearrangement uses TRBV10-3 and TRBJ2-2; TCRdb gives TRBD2 as the D gene, but with no DNA this cannot be confirmed. CDR1 is ENHRY and CDR2 is SYGVKD in the germline V gene. This CDR3 has 17 amino acids. The CDR3 region is CATKEGLAGEVTGELFF.